The source of this T cell receptor beta chain is a study of OX40 agonist ivuxolimab in advanced cancers. Across the whole study: Partial responses were observed in three patients, of whom one had hepatocellular carcinoma and two had cutaneous melanoma.

Study-level findings and limits: CD4+ and CD8+ T cells in blood underwent clonal expansion by week 6 at 0.1 to 3.0 mg/kg.

Details on this clone: Antigen specificity is unknown.

Autoimmune disease history or systemic immunosuppression meant exclusion. TCRdb keeps only in-frame clones here, not all; method: immunoSEQ multiplex PCR. The sample has around 62,000 clones; roughly 87% are singletons. The CDR3 is 13 residues long. Trimming pared 6 bases from V and 5 bases from J, leaving 12 bases between. Germline assignment: CDR1 MNHEY and CDR2 SMNVEV (reference sequence). Sequencing used CD4+ or CD8+ T cells sorted from blood, obtained in a trial of the OX40 agonist ivuxolimab. The TCR originated in an adult with an advanced solid tumor such as melanoma, head and neck, liver or kidney cancer. V gene TRBV27 combines with J gene TRBJ2-3, with no clear D. The CDR3 reads CASSETQKDTQYF. DNA for the CDR3: TGTGCCAGCAGCGAAACCCAAAAAGATACGCAGTATTTT.